The next 7 T cell receptor beta chains were all read from a single sample in a study of T cells in localized non-small cell lung cancer. Using immunoSEQ multiplex PCR, the repertoire was profiled, and TCRdb retains in-frame clones only, with some absent. The sample lists some 82,000 clones; roughly 80% were seen once. The sequencing used PBMCs, collected before any cancer treatment. Every receptor here comes from a man aged 40-75 years with stage II squamous cell lung carcinoma.

The chain employs TRBV4-2 and TRBJ1-4; 7 bases agree with TRBD1. Germline V gene sequence: CDR1 LGHNA, CDR2 YNFKEQ. The V segment lost 4 bases and the J segment 0 bases; nucleotides outside the gene matches: 8. The CDR3 loop spans 17 amino acids. The CDR3 DNA follows: TGTGCCAGCAGCCTAGGGACAGCGGCAACAACTAATGAAAAACTGTTTTTT. Translation: CASSLGTAATTNEKLFF.

The V call is TRBV7-9, the J call TRBJ2-7; D is possibly TRBD1 (6 bases). V lost 1 base and J lost 2, with 9 bases in between. Germline-derived CDR1 and CDR2 are SEHNR and FQNEAQ (reference sequence). CDR3 length: 14 residues. In DNA, the CDR3 is TGTGCCAGCAGCTTAGACAGGGTCCCCTACGAGCAGTACTTC. Its protein is CASSLDRVPYEQYF. The entire variable domain, with the rest obtained from reference TRBV7-9 and TRBJ2-7, is as follows: DTGVSQNPRHKITKRGQNVTFRCDPISEHNRLYWYRQTLGQGPEFLTYFQNEAQLEKSRLLSDRFSAERPKGSFSTLEIQRTEQGDSAMYLCASSLDRVPYEQYFGPGTRLTVT.

The rearrangement links TRBV19 to TRBJ1-2, with 8 bases matching TRBD1. This CDR3 has 19 amino acids. Germline V gene data show CDR1 as LNHDA and CDR2 as SQIVND (reference sequence). V lost 4 bases, J lost 4 bases, and 20 bases stayed unmatched. The CDR3 reads CASSTKVTGDLGLIYGYTF. The CDR3 bases are TGTGCCAGTAGTACGAAGGTGACAGGGGACTTGGGACTTATCTATGGCTACACCTTC.

The chain employs TRBV5-1 and TRBJ2-2; 8 nucleotides match TRBD1. J lost 7 bases, V lost 4 bases, and 12 bases had no gene match. The CDR3 runs 16 residues. Germline V gene data show CDR1 as SGHRS and CDR2 as YFSETQ. The CDR3 region has the DNA TGCGCCAGCAGCGGAAGGACAGGGTCCAGCGTCGGGGAGCTGTTTTTT. It translates to CASSGRTGSSVGELFF.

In its sample, this clone was seen once. The gene calls are TRBV2 and TRBJ2-2; D not certain. V gave up 4 bases and J gave up 7 bases, with 7 bases separating them. Germline CDR1 SNHLY, CDR2 FYNNEI. This CDR3 region has 12 residues. CDR3 loop: CASSGQFGELFF. As DNA, the CDR3 is TGTGCCAGCAGTGGGCAGTTCGGGGAGCTGTTTTTT. Using reference TRBV2 and TRBJ2-2 for the parts outside the CDR3, the full variable domain is EPEVTQTPSHQVTQMGQEVILRCVPISNHLYFYWYRQILGQKVEFLVSFYNNEISEKSEIFDDQFSVERPDGSNFTLKIRSTKLEDSAMYFCASSGQFGELFFGEGSRLTVL.

CDR3 in DNA: TGTGCCAGCACCCCCACCCGGAATAATTCACCCCTCCACTTT. This codes for CASTPTRNNSPLHF. The gene calls are TRBV6-5 and TRBJ1-6; D remains ambiguous. V lost 7 bases and J lost 5, with 12 bases in between. Germline CDR1 is MNHEY and CDR2 is SVGAGI. The CDR3 is made up of 14 amino acids.

The chain couples TRBV27 to TRBJ2-7, with D perhaps TRBD1 or TRBD2 (6 bases each). The CDR3 is made up of 16 amino acids. Germline assignment: CDR1 MNHEY and CDR2 SMNVEV (reference sequence). The V end was cut by 2 bases, the J end by 3 bases, with 17 bases between. The CDR3 coding sequence is TGTGCCAGCAGTTTAGGCCCGGGGGCGAACGACTACGAGCAGTACTTC. Encoded protein: CASSLGPGANDYEQYF.